This T cell receptor (beta chain) was sequenced during a study of tissue T cells after allogeneic stem cell transplantation. Study-level findings and limits: Blood and spleen captured only part of the tissue TCR repertoire. Within patients, tissue anatomy strongly shaped TCR repertoire composition.

Measured with immunoSEQ multiplex PCR; TCRdb has only the in-frame clones, and not every one. The sample has tens of thousands of clones, roughly two thirds seen once. Comments on this clone: Its antigen is undetermined. Gene names and germline match the mouse. The read stops 1 residue short of the end of the CDR3; the missing end is completed from the germline J gene.

Trimming shortened V by 0 bases and J by 3 bases, and 8 bases separated the two germline ends. The CDR3 length is 14 residues. Per the germline V gene, CDR1 is LGHNA and CDR2 is YSYQKL. The source material was blood. The chain carries TRBV2 and TRBJ1-2; possible D gene TRBD1, 5 bases. This receptor was obtained from a female BALB/c mouse in good health. Strain haplotype at MHC: H2-d. The CDR3 sequence: CASSQDGGDSDYTF. Partial CDR3 DNA: TGTGCCAGCAGCCAAGATGGGGGGGACTCCGACTACACC.